This T cell receptor (beta chain) came from a study of control samples from healthy donors and cancer patients. The method was immunoSEQ multiplex PCR; TCRdb's version includes in-frame clones alone and lacks a portion of them. The sample consists of about 85,000 clones, around 90% of them appearing once. This receptor was identified in a woman aged 55-75 years in good health. Source material: blood.

The CDR3: CASSLAGANVLTF. The CDR3 nucleotides are TGTGCCAGCAGCTTGGCTGGGGCCAACGTCCTGACTTTC. The chain employs TRBV5-6 and TRBJ2-6; D gene ambiguous. Trimming shortened V by 0 bases and J by 2 bases, and 0 bases separated the two germline ends. Germline CDR1 reads SGHDT; CDR2 reads YYEEEE. The CDR3 has 13 residues.